One and the same sample provided the 5 T cell receptor beta chains below, sequenced in a study of T cell clones after liver transplantation. Method: immunoSEQ multiplex PCR; TCRdb's copy keeps in-frame clones and lacks some. The table shows some 70,000 clones, with under 95% occurring only once. This specimen was CD4+ T cells from blood, taken before liver transplant. The receptors shown here come from a human donor who received a liver transplant.

There are many counts of this clone. The chain combines TRBV7-3 with TRBJ2-3, with D perhaps TRBD2 (6 bases). Trimming cost V 6 bases and J 2 bases, with 12 bases left between them. From germline, CDR1 is SGHTA and CDR2 FQGTGA. The CDR3 sequence is 14 residues long. The CDR3 sequence: CASSRSGPTDTQYF. In DNA, the CDR3 is TGTGCCAGCAGTCGTAGCGGACCCACAGATACGCAGTATTTT.

This clone occurred once. This chain joins TRBV7-9 and TRBJ1-2; possible D gene TRBD1, 5 bases. CDR1 is SEHNR and CDR2 is FQNEAQ in the germline V gene (reference sequence). CDR3 length equals 15 residues. The V and J ends lost 1 base and 2 bases respectively, with 11 bases between them. In nucleotides, the CDR3 is TGTGCCAGCAGCTTAGGAGGGACTGAAAACTATGGCTACACCTTC. It specifies CASSLGGTENYGYTF. The full variable domain, in which reference TRBV7-9 and TRBJ1-2 provide the parts outside the CDR3, is DTGVSQNPRHKITKRGQNVTFRCDPISEHNRLYWYRQTLGQGPEFLTYFQNEAQLEKSRLLSDRFSAERPKGSFSTLEIQRTEQGDSAMYLCASSLGGTENYGYTFGSGTRLTVV.

This chain uses TRBV6-5 with TRBJ2-1; 12 bases fit TRBD2. V gave up 4 bases and J gave up 5 bases; unmatched junction bases: 6. Looked up from germline, CDR1 is MNHEY and CDR2 is SVGAGI. There are 16 residues in the CDR3. The DNA of the CDR3 is TGTGCCAGCAGTTTCCGGACTAGCGGGAACAACAATGAGCAGTTCTTC. This gives the protein CASSFRTSGNNNEQFF.

The genes are TRBV7-9 and TRBJ2-5; a weak D match, TRBD2 (7 bases). Germline lookup yields CDR1 SEHNR and CDR2 FQNEAQ (reference sequence). The CDR3 is made up of 15 amino acids. With 5 bases removed from V and 5 bases from J, the gap between germline ends came to 18 bases. CDR3 residues: CASSLTSGGAETQYF. CDR3 sequence (DNA): TGTGCCAGCAGCCTTACCTCGGGGGGCGCGGAGACCCAGTACTTC. Looking up the rest from reference TRBV7-9 and TRBJ2-5 gives the full variable domain: DTGVSQNPRHKITKRGQNVTFRCDPISEHNRLYWYRQTLGQGPEFLTYFQNEAQLEKSRLLSDRFSAERPKGSFSTLEIQRTEQGDSAMYLCASSLTSGGAETQYFGPGTRLLVL.

The rearrangement joins TRBV2 to TRBJ2-1; D is possibly TRBD1 or TRBD2 (5 bases each). The CDR3 runs to 15 residues. The V end was cut by 4 bases, the J end by 3 bases, with 13 bases between. Per the germline V gene, CDR1 is SNHLY and CDR2 is FYNNEI. This CDR3 is CASSGGNLNYNEQFF. The CDR3 DNA reads as TGTGCCAGCAGTGGGGGGAACCTGAACTACAATGAGCAGTTCTTC.